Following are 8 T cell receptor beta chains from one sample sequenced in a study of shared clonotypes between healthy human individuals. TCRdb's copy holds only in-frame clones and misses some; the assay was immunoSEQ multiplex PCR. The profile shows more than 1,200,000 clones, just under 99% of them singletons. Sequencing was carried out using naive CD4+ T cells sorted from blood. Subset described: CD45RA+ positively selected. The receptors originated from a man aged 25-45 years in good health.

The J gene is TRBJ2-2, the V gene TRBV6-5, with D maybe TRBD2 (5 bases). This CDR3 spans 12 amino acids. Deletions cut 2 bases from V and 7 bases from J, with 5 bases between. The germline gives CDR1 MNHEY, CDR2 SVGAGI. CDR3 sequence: CASSYAGGELFF. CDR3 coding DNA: TGTGCCAGCAGTTACGCGGGCGGGGAGCTGTTTTTT.

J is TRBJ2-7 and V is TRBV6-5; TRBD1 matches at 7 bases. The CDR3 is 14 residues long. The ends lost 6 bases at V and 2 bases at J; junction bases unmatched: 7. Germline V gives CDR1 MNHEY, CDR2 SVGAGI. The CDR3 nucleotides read TGTGCCAGCAGGAGGGGGCGTGGGGCCTACGAGCAGTACTTC. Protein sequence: CASRRGRGAYEQYF.

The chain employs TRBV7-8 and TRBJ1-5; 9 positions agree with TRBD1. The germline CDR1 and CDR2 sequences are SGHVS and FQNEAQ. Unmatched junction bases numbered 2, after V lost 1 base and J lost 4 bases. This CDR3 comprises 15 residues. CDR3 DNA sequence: TGTGCCAGCAGCTTAGAAGGGACAGGGAATCAGCCCCAGCATTTT. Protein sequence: CASSLEGTGNQPQHF.

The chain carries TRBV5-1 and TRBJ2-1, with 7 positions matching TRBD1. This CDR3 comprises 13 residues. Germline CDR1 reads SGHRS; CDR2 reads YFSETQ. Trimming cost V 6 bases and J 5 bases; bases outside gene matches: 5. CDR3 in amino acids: CASNTQGNNEQFF. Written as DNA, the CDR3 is TGCGCCAGCAATACACAGGGGAACAATGAGCAGTTCTTC.

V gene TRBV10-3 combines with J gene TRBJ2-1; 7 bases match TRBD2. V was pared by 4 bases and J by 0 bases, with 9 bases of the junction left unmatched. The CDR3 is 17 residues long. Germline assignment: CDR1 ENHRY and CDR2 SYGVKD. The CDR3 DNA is TGTGCCATCAGTGGCGGGGGAGGTACGAGCTCCTACAATGAGCAGTTCTTC. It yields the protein CAISGGGGTSSYNEQFF.

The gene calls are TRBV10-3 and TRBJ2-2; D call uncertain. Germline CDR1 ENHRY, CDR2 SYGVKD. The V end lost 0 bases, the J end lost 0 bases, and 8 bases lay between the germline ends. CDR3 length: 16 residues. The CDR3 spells CAISESKGPNTGELFF. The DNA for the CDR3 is TGTGCCATCAGTGAGTCGAAGGGCCCGAACACCGGGGAGCTGTTTTTT.

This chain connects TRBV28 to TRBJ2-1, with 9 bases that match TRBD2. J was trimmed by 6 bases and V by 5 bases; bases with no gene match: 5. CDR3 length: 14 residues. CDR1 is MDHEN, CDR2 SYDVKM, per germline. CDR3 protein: CASSRLAAFNEQFF. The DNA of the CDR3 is TGTGCCAGCAGTCGACTAGCGGCTTTCAATGAGCAGTTCTTC.

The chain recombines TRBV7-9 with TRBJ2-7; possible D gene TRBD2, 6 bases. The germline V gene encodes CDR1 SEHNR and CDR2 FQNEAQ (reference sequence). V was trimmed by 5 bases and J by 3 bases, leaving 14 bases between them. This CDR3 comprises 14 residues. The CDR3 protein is CASSPLKRVYEQYF. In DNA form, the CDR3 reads TGTGCCAGCAGCCCCCTAAAGCGGGTCTACGAGCAGTACTTC.